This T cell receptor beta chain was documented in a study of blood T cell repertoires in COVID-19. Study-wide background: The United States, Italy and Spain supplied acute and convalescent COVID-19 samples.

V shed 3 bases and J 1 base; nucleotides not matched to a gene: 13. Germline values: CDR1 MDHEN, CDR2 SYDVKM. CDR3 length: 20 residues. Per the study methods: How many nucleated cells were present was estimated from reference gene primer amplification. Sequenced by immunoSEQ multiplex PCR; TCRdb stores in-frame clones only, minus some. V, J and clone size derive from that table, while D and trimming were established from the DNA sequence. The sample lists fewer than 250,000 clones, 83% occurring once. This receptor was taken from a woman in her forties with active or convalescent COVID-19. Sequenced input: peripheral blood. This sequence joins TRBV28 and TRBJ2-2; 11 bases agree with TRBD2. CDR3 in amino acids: CASSLPPFGLAGGNTGELFF. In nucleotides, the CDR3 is TGTGCCAGCAGTTTGCCCCCATTTGGTCTAGCGGGGGGGAACACCGGGGAGCTGTTTTTT.